The 18 T cell receptor beta chains given below trace back to one sample, sequenced in a study of CD8 T cells in ankylosing spondylitis. Regarding the study as a whole: Ankylosing spondylitis blood appeared to be characterized by a TCR beta motif of several highly homologous variants.

TCRdb reanalysed the 5' RACE reads using MiXCR and keeps one entry per CDR3 protein. The sample has 750,000 to 850,000 distinct CDR3 sequences; 10% to 15% are singletons. The antigens these receptors bind are not known. The sequenced sample was blood, either unsorted or a sorted T cell fraction (not recorded which). Source of these receptors: a male donor with ankylosing spondylitis.

This clonotype has more than one count but fewer than ten. One junction end disagrees with the germline gene, perhaps due to a read error. The chain recombines TRBV4-3 with TRBJ2-3; D is uncertain. There are 13 residues in the CDR3. Germline V gene sequence: CDR1 LGHNA, CDR2 YSLEER. CDR3 residues: CASSQDWRDTQYF. CDR3 nucleotide sequence: TGTGCCAGCAGCCAAGATTGGCGAGATACGCAGTATTTT.

V gene TRBV6-5 combines with J gene TRBJ1-4, with D tentatively TRBD1 (5 bases). CDR1 and CDR2 from the germline V gene are MNHEY and SVGAGI. V lost 0 bases to trimming and J lost 11 bases, with 16 bases between them. The CDR3 is 15 amino acids. CDR3 protein: CASSYSPGTSSKLFF. The CDR3 coding sequence is TGTGCCAGCAGTTACTCGCCCGGGACGAGTTCGAAACTGTTTTTT.

This clonotype was seen a few times. The chain couples TRBV5-6 to TRBJ1-5, with 9 bases that match TRBD1. The CDR3 has 17 amino acids. Germline values: CDR1 SGHDT, CDR2 YYEEEE. Trimming removed 2 bases from V and 2 bases from J; junction bases left unmatched: 8. The CDR3 loop reads CASSFWDRALGNQPQHF. CDR3 nucleotides: TGTGCCAGCAGCTTTTGGGACAGGGCACTAGGCAATCAGCCCCAGCATTTT.

This clonotype was seen repeatedly, ten times or more. This chain links TRBV29-1 with TRBJ2-7; the D gene could be TRBD1 or TRBD2 (5 bases each). Trimming cost V 4 bases and J 0 bases, with 16 bases left between them. Germline loops: CDR1 SQVTM, CDR2 ANQGSEA. This CDR3 spans 15 amino acids. The CDR3: CSVGTRDPSSYEQYF. Written as DNA, the CDR3 is TGCAGCGTTGGGACCCGGGACCCAAGCTCCTACGAGCAGTACTTC.

This clonotype was recorded many times. The chain carries TRBV7-9 and TRBJ1-1; 8 bases are a match to TRBD1. This CDR3 contains 16 residues. Germline V gene sequence: CDR1 SEHNR, CDR2 FQNEAQ (reference sequence). With 5 bases clipped from V and 0 bases from J, the junction kept 8 bases outside the gene matches. The CDR3 DNA reads as TGTGCCAGCAGCCCATGGACAGGGACAATGAACACTGAAGCTTTCTTT. Translating gives CASSPWTGTMNTEAFF.

In this sample, this clonotype turned up a few times. The V gene is TRBV6-1, the J gene TRBJ2-5; the D gene is possibly TRBD2 (6 bases). The ends were cut back, 8 bases at V and 5 bases at J, with 15 bases in the middle. The CDR3 is made up of 13 amino acids. The V gene's germline CDR1 is MNHNS and CDR2 SASEGT. The CDR3 sequence: CASRRGGGETQYF. The CDR3 DNA follows: TGTGCCAGCCGGAGGGGTGGGGGGGAGACCCAGTACTTC.

This clonotype was detected many times. The genes are TRBV20-1 and TRBJ2-5; D remains unclear. The germline CDR1 and CDR2 sequences are DFQATT and SNEGSKA (reference sequence). V lost 2 bases, J lost 2 bases, and 6 bases lay in between. There are 12 residues in the CDR3. CDR3 sequence: CSARKGQETQYF. In DNA form, the CDR3 reads TGCAGTGCTAGAAAAGGGCAAGAGACCCAGTACTTC.

This clonotype has a handful of counts. The chain carries TRBV7-3 and TRBJ2-2, with 7 bases aligning to TRBD1. V was clipped by 3 bases and J by 5 bases; unmatched bases: 12. CDR3 length equals 17 residues. Germline V gives CDR1 SGHTA, CDR2 FQGTGA. CDR3 amino acids: CASSFNIRTGETGELFF. CDR3 sequence (DNA): TGTGCCAGCAGCTTTAACATACGGACAGGAGAAACCGGGGAGCTGTTTTTT.

This chain links TRBV18 with TRBJ1-5; possible D gene TRBD1, 5 bases. CDR3 length: 15 residues. Germline assignment: CDR1 KGHSH and CDR2 LQKENI. V gave up 3 bases and J gave up 6 bases, with 15 bases separating them. CDR3: CASSPGREVSQPQHF. CDR3 in DNA: TGTGCCAGCTCACCGGGCAGGGAAGTAAGTCAGCCCCAGCATTTT.

This sequence joins TRBV7-9 and TRBJ2-7, with 9 bases matching TRBD2. This CDR3 spans 15 amino acids. Per germline, CDR1 SEHNR and CDR2 FQNEAQ (reference sequence). Germline trimming cut 1 base from V and 9 bases from J; bases unmatched to any gene: 10. CDR3 residues: CASSLGIAGDQGQYF. In DNA, the CDR3 is TGTGCCAGCAGCTTAGGGATAGCGGGAGATCAAGGGCAGTACTTC.

This clonotype was seen many times. This chain joins TRBV12-3 or TRBV12-4 and TRBJ2-7, with D perhaps assigned TRBD1 or TRBD2 (7 bases each). The CDR3 totals 14 residues. Trimming took off 10 bases at V and 0 bases at J, with 16 bases between the two ends. The CDR3: CATAQGGSSYEQYF. The DNA for the CDR3 is TGTGCCACCGCCCAGGGGGGGAGCTCCTACGAGCAGTACTTC.

The chain combines TRBV5-1 with TRBJ2-6; D might be TRBD1 (6 bases). The CDR3 totals 14 residues. CDR1 is SGHRS, CDR2 YFSETQ, per germline. Trimming shortened V by 6 bases and J by 2 bases, and 9 bases separated the two germline ends. The CDR3 DNA sequence: TGCGCCAGCACCCAGGGGACTGGGGCCAACGTCCTGACTTTC. Translation: CASTQGTGANVLTF.

This clonotype has just a few counts. J is TRBJ1-3 and V is TRBV18, with D maybe TRBD1 (5 bases). Germline CDR1 is KGHSH and CDR2 is LQKENI. The CDR3 loop spans 16 amino acids. Trimming removed 1 base from V and 5 bases from J, with 15 bases in between. In DNA, the CDR3 is TGTGCCAGCTCACCACTGGGGTCGGGGACCAGAAACACCATATATTTT. Encoded protein: CASSPLGSGTRNTIYF.

This clonotype was counted a few times. This rearrangement joins TRBV30 to TRBJ1-6; D possibly corresponds to TRBD1 (5 bases). V lost 0 bases, J lost 7 bases, and 13 bases lay in between. CDR3 length: 15 amino acids. Germline loops: CDR1 GTSNPN, CDR2 SVGIG (reference sequence). The CDR3 sequence: CAWSVRDFRNSPLHF. In DNA form, the CDR3 reads TGTGCCTGGAGTGTACGGGACTTTAGGAATTCACCCCTCCACTTT. Filled out from reference TRBV30 and TRBJ1-6, the complete variable domain reads SQTIHQWPATLVQPVGSPLSLECTVEGTSNPNLYWYRQAAGRGLQLLFYSVGIGQISSEVPQNLSASRPQDRQFILSSKKLLLSDSGFYLCAWSVRDFRNSPLHFGNGTRLTVT.

The V call is TRBV7-2, the J call TRBJ2-7, with 9 bases aligning to TRBD2. With 4 bases clipped from V and 0 bases from J, the junction kept 1 base outside the gene matches. There are 14 residues in the CDR3. Germline CDR1 reads SGHTA; CDR2 reads FQGNSA. The CDR3 protein is CASSSSGVSYEQYF. The CDR3 DNA reads TGTGCCAGCAGCTCTAGCGGGGTCTCCTACGAGCAGTACTTC.

This clonotype was found many times. The chain is built from TRBV6-1 and TRBJ2-3; 11 nucleotides match TRBD2. The CDR3 is 15 residues long. Germline values: CDR1 MNHNS, CDR2 SASEGT. V lost 6 bases and J lost 0; bases outside the gene matches: 2. The CDR3 is CASRRLAGSTDTQYF. Written as DNA, the CDR3 is TGTGCCAGCAGGCGACTAGCGGGGAGCACAGATACGCAGTATTTT.

This chain connects TRBV20-1 to TRBJ1-4, with D perhaps matching TRBD1 (5 bases). The ends were cut back, 3 bases at V and 2 bases at J, with 13 bases in the middle. Germline lookup yields CDR1 DFQATT and CDR2 SNEGSKA (reference sequence). This CDR3 contains 15 residues. The CDR3 bases are TGCAGTGCTAGTGGCAGGGTGGGCACTAATGAAAAACTGTTTTTT. Translated, it gives CSASGRVGTNEKLFF.

The V gene is TRBV6-2 or TRBV6-3, the J gene TRBJ1-1, with 9 bases fitting TRBD1. CDR3 length equals 17 residues. Germline CDR1 MNHEY, CDR2 SVGEGT. The V segment lost 0 bases and the J segment 1 base; nucleotides outside the gene matches: 6. DNA of the CDR3: TGTGCCAGCAGTTACTCTACAGGGGGCCATAGGAACACTGAAGCTTTCTTT. This encodes CASSYSTGGHRNTEAFF.